A single sample is the source of the 20 T cell receptor beta chains below, sequenced in a study of cytomegalovirus exposure and HLA in healthy donors (dated 2017 in TCRdb). Libraries were built with the immunoSEQ multiplex PCR assay. A mixture of 60 forward primers for TCR Vbeta segments and 13 reverse primers for TCR Jbeta segments was used in the multiplex PCR. The immuneACCESS repertoire file appears here via TCRdb, limited to in-frame rearrangements. These files lack a portion of the clones; in checked studies, under half of the deficit traces to unresolved V genes, and the cause of the others is not known. Across this sample there are about 160,000 clones, with approximately 84% seen only once. The ten top clones hold just over 4.5% of the sample. Material: PBMCs. These receptors were taken from a woman between 50 and 59 years old in good health and CMV-seropositive.

The rearrangement uses TRBV18 and TRBJ1-6; a possible D gene is TRBD1 (5 bases). V was cut by 0 bases and J by 9 bases, with 15 bases left in between. The length of the CDR3 is 16 residues. CDR1 is KGHSH, CDR2 LQKENI, per germline. This chain's CDR3 is CASSPPGTRQGSPLHF. The DNA for the CDR3 is TGTGCCAGCTCACCACCGGGTACACGGCAGGGTTCACCCCTCCACTTT. Using reference TRBV18 and TRBJ1-6 for the parts outside the CDR3, the full variable domain is NAGVMQNPRHLVRRRGQEARLRCSPMKGHSHVYWYRQLPEEGLKFMVYLQKENIIDESGMPKERFSAEFPKEGPSILRIQQVVRGDSAAYFCASSPPGTRQGSPLHFGNGTRLTVT.

The chain employs TRBV28 and TRBJ1-4, with D perhaps TRBD1 (5 bases). The V and J ends lost 5 bases and 6 bases respectively, with 16 bases between them. The CDR3 covers 15 residues. Germline values: CDR1 MDHEN, CDR2 SYDVKM. The CDR3 sequence is CASSSRTIAYEKLFF. The CDR3 DNA sequence: TGTGCCAGCAGTAGTAGGACAATCGCGTATGAAAAACTGTTTTTT.

The V call is TRBV4-3, the J call TRBJ1-2; 8 nucleotides align to TRBD1. V lost 1 base, J lost 13 bases, and 11 bases stayed unmatched. CDR1 is LGHNA, CDR2 YSLEER, per germline. The CDR3 loop spans 14 amino acids. The CDR3 loop is CASSQASGGERSTF. CDR3 nucleotides: TGCGCCAGCAGCCAAGCCTCAGGGGGCGAACGATCCACCTTC.

J is TRBJ2-1 and V is TRBV29-1; TRBD1 matches at 7 bases. This CDR3 spans 19 amino acids. Germline values: CDR1 SQVTM, CDR2 ANQGSEA. The trim removed 3 bases at V and 7 bases at J, leaving 24 bases unmatched. The CDR3 loop is CSVESIPSSRTGGQNEQFF. CDR3 nucleotides: TGCAGCGTTGAGTCTATCCCGAGTTCCCGGACAGGCGGACAGAATGAGCAGTTCTTC.

The chain carries TRBV7-3 and TRBJ2-2, with D perhaps matching TRBD1 (5 bases). V lost 2 bases and J 0 bases, leaving 13 bases between the germline ends. This CDR3 region has 17 residues. Germline lookup yields CDR1 SGHTA and CDR2 FQGTGA. CDR3 sequence: CASSLSYGASNTGELFF. Written as DNA, the CDR3 is TGTGCCAGCAGCTTATCGTATGGGGCCTCGAACACCGGGGAGCTGTTTTTT.

The V and J genes are TRBV28 and TRBJ2-7; weak D call: TRBD2 (6 bases). Deletions cut 5 bases from V and 2 bases from J, with 7 bases between. CDR1 and CDR2 from the germline V gene are MDHEN and SYDVKM. CDR3 size: 12 residues. This CDR3 is CASSRGTYEQYF. The CDR3 DNA reads TGTGCCAGCAGTCGGGGGACCTACGAGCAGTACTTC.

The genes are TRBV27 and TRBJ1-5; unclear D gene. Germline V CDR1 and CDR2: MNHEY, SMNVEV (reference sequence). V was trimmed by 9 bases and J by 5 bases, leaving 14 bases between them. The CDR3 is made up of 13 amino acids. The CDR3 bases are TGTGCCAGTTCCCGCCGCGTAGATCAGCCCCAGCATTTT. Amino acid sequence: CASSRRVDQPQHF.

In its sample, this clone was seen a few times. The V gene is TRBV6-5, the J gene TRBJ2-1, with TRBD2 identical over 8 bases. The CDR3 spans 14 residues. In germline, CDR1 is MNHEY, CDR2 SVGAGI. J was trimmed by 10 bases and V by 6 bases; bases with no gene match: 11. The CDR3 nucleotides are TGTGCCAGCAGCCAGAACCTAGCGGGCGGGGAGCAGTTCTTC. This gives the protein CASSQNLAGGEQFF.

This clone was counted a few times. This chain uses TRBV4-3 with TRBJ1-2; TRBD1 matches at 8 bases. CDR1 LGHNA and CDR2 YSLEER come from the germline V gene. V was pared by 0 bases and J by 7 bases, with 16 bases of the junction left unmatched. The CDR3 has 18 residues. In nucleotides, the CDR3 is TGCGCCAGCAGCCAAGATCCACCCGGGACAGGCGTTTGGGGTGGCTACACCTTC. It is translated as CASSQDPPGTGVWGGYTF.

J is TRBJ2-3 and V is TRBV5-1, with 10 bases matching TRBD2. Germline-derived CDR1 and CDR2 are SGHRS and YFSETQ. Germline trimming cut 0 bases from V and 6 bases from J; bases unmatched to any gene: 4. The CDR3 covers 15 residues. CDR3 in amino acids: CASSLGAGGRDTQYF. CDR3 in DNA: TGCGCCAGCAGCTTGGGAGCGGGGGGGCGGGATACGCAGTATTTT.

The chain couples TRBV14 to TRBJ1-2; D ambiguous. The germline V gene encodes CDR1 SGHDN and CDR2 FVKESK. Between the trimmed V and J ends, which lost 3 bases and 5 bases, there was a span of 16 bases. The CDR3 consists of 15 residues. Written as DNA, the CDR3 is TGTGCCAGCAGCCAGGTATCTGGGCTACCTTATGGCTACACCTTC. It encodes CASSQVSGLPYGYTF.

The chain employs TRBV19 and TRBJ1-1, with D hard to call. The CDR3 is 13 residues long. Germline V CDR1 and CDR2: LNHDA, SQIVND (reference sequence). V dropped 8 bases and J dropped 8 bases, with 18 bases sitting between them. The CDR3 region is CASLQAGIGEAFF. The CDR3 nucleotides are TGTGCCAGTCTTCAAGCGGGTATTGGGGAAGCTTTCTTT.

This chain links TRBV19 with TRBJ1-5; possible D gene TRBD1, 5 bases. The CDR3 spans 15 residues. The V end lost 7 bases, the J end lost 8 bases, and 21 bases lay between the germline ends. CDR1 LNHDA and CDR2 SQIVND come from the germline V gene (reference sequence). Here the CDR3 reads CASTPGGSGSKPQHF. The CDR3 bases are TGTGCCAGTACCCCCGGGGGGTCCGGCTCGAAGCCCCAGCATTTT.

Only a few counts were recorded for this clone. The rearrangement joins TRBV25-1 to TRBJ1-1; unclear D gene. With 2 bases removed from V and 4 bases from J, the gap between germline ends came to 11 bases. This CDR3 has 14 amino acids. In germline, CDR1 is MGHDK, CDR2 SYGVNS. The CDR3 loop is CASSEPGLATEAFF. DNA of the CDR3: TGTGCCAGCAGTGAACCAGGACTCGCCACTGAAGCTTTCTTT. The whole variable domain, filled in from reference TRBV25-1 and TRBJ1-1, reads EADIYQTPRYLVIGTGKKITLECSQTMGHDKMYWYQQDPGMELHLIHYSYGVNSTEKGDLSSESTVSRIRTEHFPLTLESARPSHTSQYLCASSEPGLATEAFFGQGTRLTVV.

The J gene is TRBJ1-5, the V gene TRBV7-6, with D unresolved. This CDR3 contains 15 residues. CDR1 and CDR2 (germline): SGHVS, FNYEAQ. The V end lost 2 bases, the J end lost 8 bases, and 16 bases lay between the germline ends. The CDR3 DNA sequence: TGTGCCAGCAGCTTAACCGGCTCAGGCCCAGAGCCCCAGCATTTT. Protein product: CASSLTGSGPEPQHF.

V and J are TRBV7-9 and TRBJ2-1; the D gene is possibly TRBD2 (6 bases). Deletions cut 5 bases from V and 9 bases from J, with 11 bases between. Germline CDR1 SEHNR, CDR2 FQNEAQ (reference sequence). The CDR3 extends over 12 amino acids. The CDR3 reads CASSRELGEQFF. The CDR3 DNA reads as TGTGCCAGCAGCCGGGAGTTGGGTGAGCAGTTCTTC.

The table lists this clone with a count of one. The chain has TRBV30 and TRBJ2-1, with 9 nucleotides matching TRBD2. Germline trimming cut 2 bases from V and 7 bases from J; bases unmatched to any gene: 9. The CDR3 consists of 15 residues. Germline-derived CDR1 and CDR2 are GTSNPN and SVGIG (reference sequence). The CDR3 sequence: CAWSLSSGALNEQFF. The CDR3 nucleotides are TGTGCCTGGAGTCTATCTAGCGGGGCCTTGAATGAGCAGTTCTTC.

The J gene is TRBJ2-3, the V gene TRBV28, with TRBD2 matching over 8 bases. This CDR3 spans 15 amino acids. Germline V gene data show CDR1 as MDHEN and CDR2 as SYDVKM. V was pared by 7 bases and J by 1 base, with 7 bases of the junction left unmatched. This CDR3 is CASTQSGSGTDTQYF. The CDR3 DNA is TGTGCCAGCACCCAAAGCGGGAGCGGCACAGATACGCAGTATTTT. The full variable domain, with the rest looked up from reference TRBV28 and TRBJ2-3, is DVKVTQSSRYLVKRTGEKVFLECVQDMDHENMFWYRQDPGLGLRLIYFSYDVKMKEKGDIPEGYSVSREKKERFSLILESASTNQTSMYLCASTQSGSGTDTQYFGPGTRLTVL.

As to this clone: At one boundary the junction diverges from the germline segment, which might be a read error. The V gene is TRBV7-9, the J gene TRBJ2-1; no firm D call. The CDR3 extends over 12 amino acids. The germline V gene has CDR1 SEHNR and CDR2 FQNEAQ (reference sequence). In nucleotides, the CDR3 is TGTTCCAGCAGCTCTAATGAGGATGAGCAGTTCTTC. The encoded protein is CSSSSNEDEQFF.

This clone was detected only once. The J gene is TRBJ2-1, the V gene TRBV11-3; TRBD2 agrees at 9 bases. The germline V gene encodes CDR1 SGHNT and CDR2 YENEEA. The CDR3 length is 17 residues. With V trimmed by 5 bases and J by 9 bases, 17 bases remained unmatched. The CDR3 region is CASSPSPAAGGSSEQFF. In nucleotides, the CDR3 is TGTGCCAGCAGCCCGAGCCCTGCAGCGGGAGGATCCAGTGAGCAGTTCTTC.